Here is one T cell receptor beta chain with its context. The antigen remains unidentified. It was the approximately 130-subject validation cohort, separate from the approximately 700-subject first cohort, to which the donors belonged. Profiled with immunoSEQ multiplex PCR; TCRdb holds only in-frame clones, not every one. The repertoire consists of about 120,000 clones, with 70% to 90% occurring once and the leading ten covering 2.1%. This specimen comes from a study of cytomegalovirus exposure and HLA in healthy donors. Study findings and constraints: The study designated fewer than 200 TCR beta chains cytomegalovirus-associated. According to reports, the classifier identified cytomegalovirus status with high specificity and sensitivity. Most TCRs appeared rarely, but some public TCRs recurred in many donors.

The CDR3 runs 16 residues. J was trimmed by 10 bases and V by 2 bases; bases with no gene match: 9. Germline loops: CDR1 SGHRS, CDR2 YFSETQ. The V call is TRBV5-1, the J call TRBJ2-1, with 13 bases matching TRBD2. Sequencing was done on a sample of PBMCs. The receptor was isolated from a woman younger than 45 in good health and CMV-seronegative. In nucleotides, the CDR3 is TGCGCCAGCAGCTTAAACGGACTAGCGGGGGTAGGGGAGCAGTTCTTC. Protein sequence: CASSLNGLAGVGEQFF.